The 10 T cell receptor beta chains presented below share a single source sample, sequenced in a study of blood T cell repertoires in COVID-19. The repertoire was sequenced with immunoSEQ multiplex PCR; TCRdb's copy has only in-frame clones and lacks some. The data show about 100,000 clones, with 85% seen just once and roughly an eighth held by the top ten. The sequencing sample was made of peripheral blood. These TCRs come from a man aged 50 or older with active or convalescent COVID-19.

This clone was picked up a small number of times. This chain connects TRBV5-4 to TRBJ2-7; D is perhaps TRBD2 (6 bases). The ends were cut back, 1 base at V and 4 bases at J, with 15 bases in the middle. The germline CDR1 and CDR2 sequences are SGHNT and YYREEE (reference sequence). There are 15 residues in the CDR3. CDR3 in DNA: TGTGCCAGCAGCTTGCCGCCCGGGAGCGATTACGAGCAGTACTTC. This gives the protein CASSLPPGSDYEQYF. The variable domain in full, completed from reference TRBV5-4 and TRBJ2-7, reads ETGVTQSPTHLIKTRGQQVTLRCSSQSGHNTVSWYQQALGQGPQFIFQYYREEENGRGNFPPRFSGLQFPNYSSELNVNALELDDSALYLCASSLPPGSDYEQYFGPGTRLTVT.

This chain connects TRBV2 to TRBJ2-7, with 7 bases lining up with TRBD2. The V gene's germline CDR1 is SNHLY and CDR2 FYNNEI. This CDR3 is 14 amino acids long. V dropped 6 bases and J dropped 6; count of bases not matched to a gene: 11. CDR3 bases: TGTGCCAGCAGAGCGACAGTCACGGGGGGCGAGCAGTACTTC. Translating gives CASRATVTGGEQYF.

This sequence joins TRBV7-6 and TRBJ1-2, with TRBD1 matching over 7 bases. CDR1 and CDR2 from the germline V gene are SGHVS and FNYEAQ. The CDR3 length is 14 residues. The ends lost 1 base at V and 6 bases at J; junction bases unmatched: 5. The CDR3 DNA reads TGTGCCAGCAGCTTAGGGGGCAGGGGGGATGGCTACACCTTC. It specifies CASSLGGRGDGYTF. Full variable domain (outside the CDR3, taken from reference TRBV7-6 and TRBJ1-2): GAGVSQSPRYKVTKRGQDVALRCDPISGHVSLYWYRQALGQGPEFLTYFNYEAQQDKSGLPNDRFSAERPEGSISTLTIQRTEQRDSAMYRCASSLGGRGDGYTFGSGTRLTVV.

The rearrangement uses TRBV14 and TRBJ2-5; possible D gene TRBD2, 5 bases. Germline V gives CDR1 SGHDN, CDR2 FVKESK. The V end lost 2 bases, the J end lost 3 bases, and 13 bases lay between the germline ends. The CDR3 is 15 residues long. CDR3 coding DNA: TGTGCCAGCAGCCAAAATATCCAGCGGAAAGAGACCCAGTACTTC. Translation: CASSQNIQRKETQYF.

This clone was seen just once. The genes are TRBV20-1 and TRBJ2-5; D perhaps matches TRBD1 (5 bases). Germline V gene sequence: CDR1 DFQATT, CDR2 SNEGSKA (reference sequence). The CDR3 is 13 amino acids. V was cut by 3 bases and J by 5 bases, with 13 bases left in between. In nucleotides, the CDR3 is TGCAGTGCTAGTACTCCCAGGGTGGAGACCCAGTACTTC. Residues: CSASTPRVETQYF.

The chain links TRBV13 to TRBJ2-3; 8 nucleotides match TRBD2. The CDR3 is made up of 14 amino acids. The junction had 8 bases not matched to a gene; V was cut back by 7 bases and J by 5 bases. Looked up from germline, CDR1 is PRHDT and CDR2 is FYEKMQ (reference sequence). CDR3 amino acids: CASTPGGDGDTQYF. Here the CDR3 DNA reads TGTGCCAGCACCCCCGGGGGGGATGGAGATACGCAGTATTTT.

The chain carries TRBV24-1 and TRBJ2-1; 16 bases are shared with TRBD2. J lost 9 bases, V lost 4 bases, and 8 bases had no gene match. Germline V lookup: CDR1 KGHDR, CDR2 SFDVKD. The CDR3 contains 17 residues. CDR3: CATSDPPGTSGRGEQFF. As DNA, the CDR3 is TGTGCCACCAGTGACCCCCCGGGGACTAGCGGGAGGGGTGAGCAGTTCTTC.

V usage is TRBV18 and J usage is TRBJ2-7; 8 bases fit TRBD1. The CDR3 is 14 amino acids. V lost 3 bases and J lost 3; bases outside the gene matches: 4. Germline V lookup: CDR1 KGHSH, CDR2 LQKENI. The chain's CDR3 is CASSPQQGGYEQYF. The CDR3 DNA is TGTGCCAGCTCACCCCAACAGGGGGGCTACGAGCAGTACTTC. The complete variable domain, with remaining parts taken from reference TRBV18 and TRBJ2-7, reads NAGVMQNPRHLVRRRGQEARLRCSPMKGHSHVYWYRQLPEEGLKFMVYLQKENIIDESGMPKERFSAEFPKEGPSILRIQQVVRGDSAAYFCASSPQQGGYEQYFGPGTRLTVT.

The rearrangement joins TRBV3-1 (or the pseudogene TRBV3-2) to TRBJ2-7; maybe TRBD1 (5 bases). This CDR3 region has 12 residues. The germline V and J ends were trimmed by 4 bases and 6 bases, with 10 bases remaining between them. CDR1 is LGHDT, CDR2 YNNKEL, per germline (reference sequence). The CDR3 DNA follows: TGTGCCAGCAGCCTACGACAGTCCGAGCAGTACTTC. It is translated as CASSLRQSEQYF.

CDR3 protein: CSASPGPGDEQYF. DNA for the CDR3: TGCAGTGCTAGTCCCGGGCCGGGGGACGAGCAGTACTTC. The gene calls are TRBV20-1 and TRBJ2-7; maybe TRBD2 (6 bases). Trimming left V 3 bases short and J 5 bases short, with 14 bases between. This CDR3 contains 13 residues. Germline assignment: CDR1 DFQATT and CDR2 SNEGSKA (reference sequence).